This TCR beta chain was documented in a study of T cells after posttransplantation cyclophosphamide. The study's findings and limits: Recipient CMV seropositivity and CMV reactivation strongly tracked TRB clonality.

A marrow graft followed busulfan-fludarabine conditioning, with cyclophosphamide on days +3 and +4. Germline-derived CDR1 and CDR2 are MNHEY and SVGAGI. V lost 5 bases and J 0 bases, leaving 11 bases between the germline ends. CDR3 length: 15 residues. The sample holds one count of this clone. The antigen is not known. TCRdb keeps only in-frame clones here, not all; method: immunoSEQ multiplex PCR. This sample has under 20,000 clones, with 74% found just once. The genes are TRBV6-5 and TRBJ1-5; no firm D call. The clonotype originates from a young adult male patient who received an allogeneic stem cell transplant from a related donor, was CMV-positive, and had acute GVHD only. The graft donor may account for some of the T cells. Material: PBMCs, obtained after an allogeneic stem cell transplant with post-transplant cyclophosphamide. The CDR3 sequence: CASSGQPNSNQPQHF. CDR3 nucleotide sequence: TGTGCCAGCAGTGGGCAGCCCAATAGCAATCAGCCCCAGCATTTT.